One and the same sample provided the 17 T cell receptor beta chains below, sequenced in a study of T cells in Graves' hyperthyroidism and ophthalmopathy. The investigators amplified TCR beta CDR3 regions from RNA transcripts. The TCR CDR3 was amplified in a first-round RT-PCR using the HTBI primer set. TCRdb processed the multiplex PCR reads anew with MiXCR; each CDR3 protein has one entry. The sample has roughly 260,000 distinct CDR3 sequences; about 15% are singletons. Material: blood. The source is a woman in her 40s with Graves' hyperthyroidism that later progressed to Graves' ophthalmopathy.

The rearrangement links TRBV30 to TRBJ2-6; D is unclear. CDR1 is GTSNPN, CDR2 SVGIG, per germline (reference sequence). With 0 bases removed from V and 0 bases from J, the gap between germline ends came to 15 bases. The CDR3 runs 18 residues. CDR3 coding DNA: TGTGCCTGGAGTGTATTCTGGGTCCGAAACTCTGGGGCCAACGTCCTGACTTTC. Protein sequence: CAWSVFWVRNSGANVLTF.

This clonotype was seen many times. The V call is TRBV7-3, the J call TRBJ1-1; D gene uncertain. This CDR3 is 13 amino acids long. The germline V and J ends were trimmed by 4 bases and 5 bases, with 11 bases remaining between them. From germline, CDR1 is SGHTA and CDR2 FQGTGA. CDR3 sequence (DNA): TGTGCCAGCAGCTCTTCCAGTGGGACTGAAGCTTTCTTT. It yields the protein CASSSSSGTEAFF.

At least ten counts were recorded for this clonotype. Sequence at one end of the junction differs from germline and may be a read error. The rearrangement links TRBV24-1 to TRBJ1-5; a weak D match, TRBD1 (5 bases). This CDR3 comprises 15 residues. Germline V gene data show CDR1 as KGHDR and CDR2 as SFDVKD. The CDR3 sequence: CAASDSGRRNQPQHF. In DNA, the CDR3 is TGTGCCGCCAGTGATTCGGGACGGCGCAATCAGCCCCAGCATTTT.

This clonotype was seen repeatedly, ten times or more. The gene calls are TRBV28 and TRBJ1-2; 7 nucleotides match TRBD1. The germline CDR1 and CDR2 sequences are MDHEN and SYDVKM. The CDR3 spans 12 residues. V shed 8 bases and J 1 base; nucleotides not matched to a gene: 1. For the CDR3, the DNA is TGTGCCAGCTACAGGGGTAACTATGGCTACACCTTC. Protein sequence: CASYRGNYGYTF.

This clonotype was seen at least ten times. The chain uses TRBV7-3 and TRBJ2-4; 9 nucleotides line up with TRBD2. Germline values: CDR1 SGHTA, CDR2 FQGTGA. With V trimmed by 5 bases and J by 8 bases, 13 bases remained unmatched. This CDR3 has 16 residues. DNA of the CDR3: TGTGCCAGCAGCCCCGAGGCTAGCGGGATGGAGTACATTCAGTACTTC. This encodes CASSPEASGMEYIQYF. The whole variable domain, remainder taken from reference TRBV7-3 and TRBJ2-4, is GAGVSQTPSNKVTEKGKYVELRCDPISGHTALYWYRQSLGQGPEFLIYFQGTGAADDSGLPNDRFFAVRPEGSVSTLKIQRTERGDSAVYLCASSPEASGMEYIQYFGAGTRLSVL.

This clonotype has a count of ten or more. The chain carries TRBV15 and TRBJ1-5; TRBD1 is a possible D gene (5 bases). Germline V CDR1 and CDR2: LNHNV, YYDKDF (reference sequence). Deletions cut 3 bases from V and 8 bases from J, with 14 bases between. This CDR3 spans 14 amino acids. This chain's CDR3 is CATSSRGWTEPQHF. Here the CDR3 DNA reads TGTGCCACCAGCAGTAGGGGTTGGACTGAGCCCCAGCATTTT.

This clonotype was seen ten or more times. The chain couples TRBV20-1 to TRBJ1-5, with TRBD1 as a possible D gene (6 bases). The V gene lost 8 bases and the J gene lost 0 bases, with 14 bases spanning the gap. There are 14 residues in the CDR3. Germline assignment: CDR1 DFQATT and CDR2 SNEGSKA (reference sequence). CDR3 region: CSPKGGNSNQPQHF. DNA of the CDR3: TGCAGTCCCAAAGGGGGGAATAGCAATCAGCCCCAGCATTTT.

A single count supports this clonotype. The chain carries TRBV12-3 or TRBV12-4 and TRBJ2-7, with D possibly being TRBD1 or TRBD2 (5 bases each). This CDR3 is 15 amino acids long. Trimming cost V 7 bases and J 3 bases, with 19 bases left between them. The DNA for the CDR3 is TGTGCCAGCACATTTCTGATCGAGGGACGCTACGAGCAGTACTTC. Protein sequence: CASTFLIEGRYEQYF.

V usage is TRBV11-3 and J usage is TRBJ2-7; TRBD1 aligns across 10 bases. V lost 5 bases to trimming and J lost 6 bases; unmatched junction nucleotides: 7. Germline CDR1 SGHNT, CDR2 YENEEA. The CDR3 contains 14 residues. For the CDR3, the DNA is TGTGCCAGCAGCCCGGGGACAGGGGTGGGCGAGCAGTACTTC. It encodes CASSPGTGVGEQYF.

This clonotype was counted only a few times. This chain uses TRBV7-9 with TRBJ2-3; D is possibly TRBD2 (6 bases). V dropped 5 bases and J dropped 6 bases, with 15 bases sitting between them. Germline assignment: CDR1 SEHNR and CDR2 FQNEAQ (reference sequence). CDR3 length equals 14 residues. This CDR3 reads CASSHQNGRDTQYF. The CDR3 nucleotides are TGTGCCAGCAGCCATCAAAATGGGAGGGATACGCAGTATTTT.

This clonotype was picked up many times. V gene TRBV3-1 combines with J gene TRBJ1-5; D is unresolved. Germline assignment: CDR1 LGHDT and CDR2 YNNKEL (reference sequence). Trimming shortened V by 5 bases and J by 2 bases, and 19 bases separated the two germline ends. CDR3 length: 17 residues. The CDR3 DNA reads as TGTGCCAGCAGCTCATCTTATAGAGGGCCGCGCAATCAGCCCCAGCATTTT. This sequence encodes CASSSSYRGPRNQPQHF.

The sample holds many counts of this clonotype. V is TRBV20-1 and J is TRBJ1-5; weak D call: TRBD1 (5 bases). The CDR3 sequence is 14 residues long. Germline V gene lookup returns CDR1 DFQATT and CDR2 SNEGSKA (reference sequence). V was cut by 5 bases and J by 0 bases, with 11 bases left in between. The CDR3, as DNA: TGCAGTGCTCTGGGGGGATATAGCAATCAGCCCCAGCATTTT. Translation: CSALGGYSNQPQHF.

This sequence joins TRBV20-1 and TRBJ2-7; 7 bases agree with TRBD2. The trim removed 5 bases at V and 0 bases at J, leaving 7 bases unmatched. The CDR3 length is 14 residues. Looked up from germline, CDR1 is DFQATT and CDR2 is SNEGSKA (reference sequence). This chain's CDR3 is CSAEKAGSSYEQYF. CDR3 nucleotide sequence: TGCAGTGCTGAGAAAGCGGGAAGCTCCTACGAGCAGTACTTC.

This clonotype was observed at least ten times. The chain employs TRBV9 and TRBJ1-6; D perhaps matches TRBD1 (5 bases). Germline V lookup: CDR1 SGDLS, CDR2 YYNGEE. Trimming took off 0 bases at V and 7 bases at J, with 5 bases between the two ends. This CDR3 is built from 13 residues. The CDR3 sequence: CASSVGTNSPLHF. The CDR3 nucleotides are TGTGCCAGCAGCGTAGGGACAAATTCACCCCTCCACTTT.

This clonotype was detected only a few times. The chain links TRBV7-9 to TRBJ2-1; a weak D match, TRBD1 (6 bases). Trimming pared 3 bases from V and 5 bases from J, leaving 14 bases between. The V gene's germline CDR1 is SEHNR and CDR2 FQNEAQ (reference sequence). This CDR3 is 15 amino acids long. CDR3 region: CASSFRQASNNEQFF. For the CDR3, the DNA is TGTGCCAGCAGCTTCCGACAGGCCAGCAACAATGAGCAGTTCTTC.

This clonotype was found many times. This chain uses TRBV2 with TRBJ1-1, with D perhaps matching TRBD1 (5 bases). Germline loops: CDR1 SNHLY, CDR2 FYNNEI. CDR3 length: 15 amino acids. V dropped 10 bases and J dropped 4 bases, with 22 bases sitting between them. CDR3 protein: CATVEGRAKGTEAFF. CDR3 nucleotides: TGTGCCACCGTCGAGGGCAGGGCCAAGGGCACTGAAGCTTTCTTT. Looking up the rest from reference TRBV2 and TRBJ1-1 gives the full variable domain: EPEVTQTPSHQVTQMGQEVILRCVPISNHLYFYWYRQILGQKVEFLVSFYNNEISEKSEIFDDQFSVERPDGSNFTLKIRSTKLEDSAMYFCATVEGRAKGTEAFFGQGTRLTVV.

The table lists this clonotype with many counts. The J gene is TRBJ2-1, the V gene TRBV12-3 or TRBV12-4; 7 nucleotides agree with TRBD2. The V gene end was trimmed by 6 bases and the J gene end by 2 bases; junction bases not matched to a gene: 10. The CDR3 has 16 amino acids. In nucleotides, the CDR3 is TGTGCCAGCAGCCAGGGACTATTTCAGGCCTACAATGAGCAGTTCTTC. It specifies CASSQGLFQAYNEQFF.